These 2 T cell receptor beta chains originate from one sample sequenced in a study of T cells in Graves' hyperthyroidism and ophthalmopathy. Authors of the study amplified TCR beta CDR3 regions from RNA transcripts. Carried out on the TCR CDR3, a first-round RT-PCR used the HTBI primer set. MiXCR, applied by TCRdb to the multiplex PCR reads, yields one record per CDR3 protein. The sample lists around 480,000 distinct CDR3 sequences, over 13% occurring once. The sample was blood. Every receptor here comes from a woman younger than 35 with Graves' hyperthyroidism.

This clonotype showed up many times. The DNA of the CDR3 is TGTGCCAGCAGTTTGAACAGGGCTAACTATGGCTACACCTTC. Translating gives CASSLNRANYGYTF. This chain joins TRBV27 and TRBJ1-2; tentatively, D is TRBD1 (6 bases). This CDR3 is 14 amino acids long. The germline V and J ends were trimmed by 3 bases and 0 bases, with 8 bases remaining between them. In germline, CDR1 is MNHEY, CDR2 SMNVEV (reference sequence).

As concerns this clonotype: A much larger clone differs from this one at a single base, so this may be a read error. V gene TRBV30 combines with J gene TRBJ1-2; D is ambiguous. With 2 bases removed from V and 6 bases from J, the gap between germline ends came to 13 bases. Germline-derived CDR1 and CDR2 are GTSNPN and SVGIG (reference sequence). The CDR3 is 13 residues long. CDR3 amino acids: CAWSFTGHDGYTF. For the CDR3, the DNA is TGTGCCTGGAGTTTCACGGGCCACGATGGCTACACCTTC.